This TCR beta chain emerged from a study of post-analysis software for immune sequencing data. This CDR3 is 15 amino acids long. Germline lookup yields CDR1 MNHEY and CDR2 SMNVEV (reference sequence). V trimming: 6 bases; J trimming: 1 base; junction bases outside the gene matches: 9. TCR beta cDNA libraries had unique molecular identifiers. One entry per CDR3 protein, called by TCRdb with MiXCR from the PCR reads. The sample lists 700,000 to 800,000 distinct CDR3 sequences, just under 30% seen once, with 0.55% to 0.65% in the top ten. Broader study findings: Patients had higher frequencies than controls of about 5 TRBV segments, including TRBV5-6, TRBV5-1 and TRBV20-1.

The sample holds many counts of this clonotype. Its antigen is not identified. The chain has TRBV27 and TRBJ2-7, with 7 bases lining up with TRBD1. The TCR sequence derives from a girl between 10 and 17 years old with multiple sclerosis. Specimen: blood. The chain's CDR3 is CASSSLRDRSYEQYF. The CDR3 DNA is TGTGCCAGCAGCTCACTCCGGGACAGATCCTACGAGCAGTACTTC.